Listed below are T cell receptor beta chains from one sample, sequenced in a study of blood T cell repertoires in COVID-19. Sequencing was performed with immunoSEQ multiplex PCR; in TCRdb, only in-frame clones are kept and a portion is missing. Found here are some 62,000 clones, about three quarters of them singletons; the top ten hold 4% to 5.5%. The sequenced sample consisted of peripheral blood. The receptors stem from a human donor in a cohort sampled during active COVID-19. CDR3s include the opening cysteine and the closing phenylalanine or tryptophan. Fields, in order: J gene, clone size, D gene, V gene, CDR3 protein, CDR3 DNA. The D gene is left open where the match is weak. Only part of the rows carry a size: once, few, many, or a class if the clone is expanded.

>TRBJ2-5|NA|TRBD2|TRBV2
CASTRGGAETQYF
TGTGCCAGCACGCGGGGGGGCGCAGAGACCCAGTACTTC
>TRBJ1-4|few|NA|TRBV7-9
CASSRTSPATNEKLFF
TGTGCCAGCAGCCGGACATCTCCCGCAACTAATGAAAAACTGTTTTTT
>TRBJ2-7|NA|NA|TRBV6-5
CASSTDSSPYEQYF
TGTGCCAGCAGTACTGACAGTTCCCCCTACGAGCAGTACTTC
>TRBJ2-1|NA|TRBD2|TRBV25-1
CASSEPSGGYNEQFF
TGTGCCAGCAGTGAACCGAGCGGGGGCTACAATGAGCAGTTCTTC
>TRBJ2-5|once|TRBD2|TRBV7-2
CASSLYGAGAGTQYF
TGTGCCAGCAGCTTATACGGCGCGGGAGCAGGGACCCAGTACTTC
>TRBJ2-2|NA|NA|TRBV28
CASSFRGYGTGELFF
TGTGCCAGCAGTTTTCGGGGTTATGGCACCGGGGAGCTGTTTTTT
>TRBJ2-3|NA|NA|TRBV28
CASSLRAGPSTDTQYF
TGTGCCAGCAGTTTACGGGCAGGGCCTAGCACAGATACGCAGTATTTT
>TRBJ2-1|NA|NA|TRBV5-1
CASSLVWANNEQFF
TGCGCCAGCAGCTTGGTCTGGGCTAATAATGAGCAGTTCTTC
>TRBJ1-3|many|NA|TRBV11-2
CASSSGQGNTIYF
TGTGCCAGCAGCTCTGGACAGGGAAACACCATATATTTT
>TRBJ1-4|NA|NA|TRBV10-3
CAISDGGAGEKLFF
TGTGCCATCAGTGACGGCGGTGCGGGGGAAAAACTGTTTTTT
>TRBJ2-5|once|TRBD1|TRBV9
CASSDGTGAEETQYF
TGTGCCAGCAGCGATGGGACAGGGGCCGAAGAGACCCAGTACTTC
>TRBJ1-2|NA|NA|TRBV7-9
CASSQTSGTSIYTGGYTF
TGTGCCAGCAGCCAAACGTCCGGAACGTCTATTTATACGGGTGGCTACACCTTC
>TRBJ2-7|NA|TRBD1|TRBV12-3/TRBV12-4
CASSFSGQGLYF
TGTGCCAGCAGTTTTTCGGGACAGGGCCTCTACTTC
>TRBJ2-2|NA|TRBD2|TRBV25-1
CASSEGRLAGRTGELFF
TGTGCCAGCAGTGAAGGGCGACTAGCGGGGCGGACCGGGGAGCTGTTTTTT
>TRBJ2-7|once|NA|TRBV7-2
CASSRKRGPYEQYF
TGTGCCAGCAGCCGTAAACGAGGCCCCTACGAGCAGTACTTC
>TRBJ2-3|NA|NA|TRBV30
CAWRSTAGSTDTQYF
TGTGCCTGGCGATCGACGGCAGGGAGCACAGATACGCAGTATTTT
>TRBJ2-7|NA|NA|TRBV6-5
CASVGLATGYEQYF
TGTGCCAGCGTTGGACTGGCGACTGGCTACGAGCAGTACTTC
>TRBJ1-1|NA|NA|TRBV9
CASSGTSRGNTEAFF
TGTGCCAGCAGCGGGACCTCCAGGGGGAACACTGAAGCTTTCTTT
>TRBJ2-6|once|NA|TRBV29-1
CSVEDRGPGSGANVLTF
TGCAGCGTTGAAGACCGGGGTCCCGGCTCTGGGGCCAACGTCCTGACTTTC
>TRBJ2-5|NA|NA|TRBV7-2
CASSLDTWGKETQYF
TGTGCCAGCAGCTTAGACACCTGGGGCAAAGAGACCCAGTACTTC
>TRBJ2-7|NA|TRBD1|TRBV19
CASSDREWDEQYF
TGTGCCAGCAGCGACAGGGAATGGGACGAGCAGTACTTC
>TRBJ2-7|NA|TRBD2|TRBV5-1
CASSSGLAGGQDEQYF
TGCGCCAGCAGCTCAGGACTAGCGGGGGGGCAGGACGAGCAGTACTTC
>TRBJ2-7|few|TRBD1|TRBV6-5
CASSSPGQSYEQYF
TGTGCCAGCAGTTCTCCGGGACAGTCCTACGAGCAGTACTTC
>TRBJ1-5|NA|TRBD1|TRBV27
CASRARGLIFPQHF
TGTGCCAGCAGGGCCAGGGGGCTGATTTTTCCCCAGCATTTT
>TRBJ2-3|NA|NA|TRBV7-6
CASSLPLADTQYF
TGTGCCAGCAGCCTACCTCTCGCGGATACGCAGTATTTT
>TRBJ2-1|NA|NA|TRBV12-5
CASGSAGNEQFF
TGTGCTAGTGGCTCCGCCGGGAATGAGCAGTTCTTC
>TRBJ1-5|NA|NA|TRBV12-1
CASSFRPPGSGHISNQPQHF
TGTGCCAGCAGCTTCCGTCCGCCCGGGTCAGGACATATTAGCAATCAGCCCCAGCATTTT
>TRBJ2-2|few|TRBD1|TRBV5-6
CASSLLGQGDTGELFF
TGTGCCAGCAGCTTGCTGGGACAGGGTGACACCGGGGAGCTGTTTTTT
>TRBJ1-1|NA|TRBD1|TRBV29-1
CSASQGASTEAFF
TGCAGCGCGTCGCAGGGGGCCAGCACTGAAGCTTTCTTT
>TRBJ1-2|NA|NA|TRBV27
CASSLWAQGGYGYTF
TGTGCCAGCAGCCTTTGGGCCCAGGGCGGCTATGGCTACACCTTC
>TRBJ2-2|NA|TRBD1|TRBV6-5
CASRPGTGLTGELFF
TGTGCCAGCAGGCCCGGGACAGGGCTAACCGGGGAGCTGTTTTTT
>TRBJ2-7|NA|TRBD2|TRBV10-1
CASGPLTAGGPGEYF
TGCGCCAGCGGTCCTCTGACGGCGGGGGGCCCCGGGGAGTACTTC
>TRBJ1-2|few|TRBD1|TRBV7-3
CASSSGQGGGYTF
TGTGCCAGCAGTTCCGGACAGGGAGGTGGCTACACCTTC
>TRBJ1-1|NA|NA|TRBV7-9
CASSLVEGRGTEAFF
TGTGCCAGCAGCTTAGTGGAGGGACGCGGCACTGAAGCTTTCTTT
>TRBJ2-3|NA|TRBD1|TRBV2
CASGDRGTDTQYF
TGTGCCAGTGGGGACAGGGGCACAGATACGCAGTATTTT
>TRBJ1-2|NA|NA|TRBV29-1
CSVPSGGNYGYTF
TGCAGCGTTCCATCGGGAGGGAACTATGGCTACACCTTC
>TRBJ2-1|few|TRBD2|TRBV5-1
CASSLGLAGLEEQFF
TGCGCCAGCAGCTTGGGACTAGCGGGGTTAGAGGAGCAGTTCTTC
>TRBJ2-7|NA|NA|TRBV5-1
CASSLQGPPRHEQYF
TGCGCCAGCAGCTTACAGGGACCGCCACGCCACGAGCAGTACTTC
>TRBJ1-1|once|NA|TRBV12-3/TRBV12-4
CASSFEASTEAFF
TGTGCCAGCAGTTTCGAAGCGTCCACTGAAGCTTTCTTT
>TRBJ2-1|NA|NA|TRBV5-1
CASSHTGYNEQFF
TGCGCCAGCAGCCATACAGGCTACAATGAGCAGTTCTTC
>TRBJ1-6|NA|NA|TRBV4-2
CASSQGAGDSPLHF
TGTGCCAGCAGCCAAGGGGCAGGGGACTCACCCCTCCACTTT
>TRBJ1-1|NA|TRBD1|TRBV27
CASSRLSGQGTEAFF
TGTGCCAGCAGTAGGCTTTCGGGACAGGGCACTGAAGCTTTCTTT
>TRBJ2-1|NA|NA|TRBV30
CAWSVRGNEQFF
TGTGCCTGGAGTGTACGGGGGAATGAGCAGTTCTTC
>TRBJ1-3|large|NA|TRBV28
CASSLPPQGLGNTIYF
TGTGCCAGCAGTCTTCCGCCCCAGGGGTTGGGAAACACCATATATTTT
>TRBJ2-5|NA|NA|TRBV27
CASSFTQGTQETQYF
TGTGCCAGCAGTTTCACCCAGGGGACCCAAGAGACCCAGTACTTC